The clone carrying this T cell receptor beta chain was detected a few times. The antigen is not known. This sample is part of a study of blood T cells in healthy people across ages. Study conclusions and caveats: In long-lived donors, naive CD4+ cell counts and diversity exceeded those of aged donors.

Primers used in a second PCR of roughly 7 to 12 cycles were a sample-barcoded 5' primer and a J-beta primer mix. TCRdb processed the 5' RACE reads anew with MiXCR; each CDR3 protein has one entry. The profile shows hundreds of thousands of distinct CDR3 sequences, roughly half of them singletons. The ends lost 4 bases at V and 5 bases at J; junction bases unmatched: 8. There are 15 residues in the CDR3. Germline loops: CDR1 SGHRS, CDR2 YFSETQ. The J gene is TRBJ1-5, the V gene TRBV5-1, with 8 bases lining up with TRBD1. This TCR came from an elderly woman in good health. The sequenced material came from blood. Here the CDR3 reads CASSAGQGQDQPQHF. Here the CDR3 DNA reads TGCGCCAGCAGCGCTGGACAGGGCCAGGATCAGCCCCAGCATTTT.